Sequencing of this T cell receptor (beta chain) was carried out in a study of patients and donors after allogeneic stem cell transplantation. MiXCR, run by TCRdb on the RT-PCR reads, gives a single entry per CDR3 protein. The table shows roughly 140,000 distinct CDR3 sequences, with approximately 37% occurring only once. Per the germline V gene, CDR1 is SGHTA and CDR2 is FQGTGA. V lost 5 bases and J lost 10; bases outside the gene matches: 3. The CDR3 has 12 residues. The rearrangement joins TRBV7-3 to TRBJ2-1; 9 bases map to TRBD1. This receptor was obtained from a human donor who was either an allogeneic HSCT recipient or a stem cell or donor lymphocyte infusion donor (not recorded which). It is not recorded whose cells these are; they may come from a transplant donor. What was sequenced was blood, either unsorted or a sorted T cell fraction (not recorded which). The CDR3 region is CASSNGQGEQFF. The CDR3 bases are TGTGCCAGCAGCAATGGACAGGGGGAGCAGTTCTTC.